This TCR beta chain emerged from a study of T cell clonotyping in hematopoietic cell transplantation. Study-level findings and limits: Pathologically expanded recipient clonotypes increased progressively from day 30 to day 180 as diversity fell.

Profiled with immunoSEQ multiplex PCR; TCRdb holds only in-frame clones, not every one. The sample has about 12,000 clones, 72% seen once. To note about this clone: Antigen unknown.

This CDR3 comprises 11 residues. Trimming took off 6 bases at V and 8 bases at J, with 10 bases between the two ends. Germline assignment: CDR1 SQVTM and CDR2 ANQGSEA. The J gene is TRBJ1-4, the V gene TRBV29-1; D is perhaps TRBD1 (5 bases). Sequences were derived from peripheral blood mononuclear cells, sampled 180 days after allogeneic stem cell transplant. This receptor was identified in a male patient over 55 who had an allogeneic stem cell transplant from an unrelated donor, so the T cells may come from the graft donor. Some clones in this sample may be carry-over from other donors' samples. CDR3 coding DNA: TGCAGCGTGCGATCAGGGGAAAAACTGTTTTTT. It codes for CSVRSGEKLFF.